A selection of T cell receptor beta chains follows, all from one sample in a study of T cell responses to AZD1222 COVID-19 vaccine. The table came from immunoSEQ multiplex PCR; TCRdb's copy has only in-frame clones and leaves some out. Of 100,000 to 120,000 clones listed, approximately 87% are singletons. This sample comprised peripheral blood, obtained on day 0 of AZD1222 vaccination. The receptor source for this set is an adult in good health. CDR3s include the opening cysteine and the closing phenylalanine or tryptophan. A D gene is named only where the DNA matches it firmly. Clone size is stated in some rows and not others, as once, few, many or a class when expanded.

TRBV3-1/TRBV3-2	TRBJ1-1	.	TRBD1	CASSQYGTGDTEAFF	TGTGCCAGCAGCCAATACGGGACAGGGGACACTGAAGCTTTCTTT
TRBV15	TRBJ1-5	.	.	CATSRDPGSNQPQHF	TGTGCCACCAGCAGAGATCCAGGGAGCAATCAGCCCCAGCATTTT
TRBV4-3	TRBJ2-1	.	TRBD2	CASSQALAGGAPEQFF	TGCGCCAGCAGCCAAGCCCTAGCGGGAGGCGCCCCCGAGCAGTTCTTC
TRBV15	TRBJ2-7	.	.	CATRDGRSYEQYF	TGTGCCACCAGAGACGGGCGCTCCTACGAGCAGTACTTC
TRBV7-9	TRBJ1-4	.	.	CASSFGQTATNEKLFF	TGTGCCAGCAGCTTTGGGCAAACGGCAACTAATGAAAAACTGTTTTTT
TRBV28	TRBJ1-2	.	.	CASSFQGRDDYGYTF	TGTGCCAGCAGTTTTCAAGGACGGGACGACTATGGCTACACCTTC
TRBV14	TRBJ2-1	.	.	CASSLILQGEQFF	TGTGCCAGCAGCCTTATTCTCCAGGGGGAGCAGTTCTTC
TRBV19	TRBJ2-2	once	.	CASSTVSGGELFF	TGTGCCAGTAGTACCGTTTCGGGCGGGGAGCTGTTTTTT
TRBV6-2/TRBV6-3	TRBJ2-1	.	.	CASSYVGTEQFF	TGTGCCAGCAGTTACGTAGGGACTGAGCAGTTCTTC
TRBV5-4	TRBJ2-2	.	TRBD2	CASSRAGEGTGELFF	TGTGCCAGCAGCCGAGCGGGGGAGGGTACCGGGGAGCTGTTTTTT
TRBV10-1	TRBJ2-2	few	.	CASSEQGGDTGELFF	TGCGCCAGCAGTGAACAGGGAGGAGACACCGGGGAGCTGTTTTTT
TRBV2	TRBJ2-2	.	.	CASTAVSTGELFF	TGTGCCAGCACCGCGGTGTCCACCGGGGAGCTGTTTTTT
TRBV4-1	TRBJ2-1	.	.	CASSPSSERDEQFF	TGCGCCAGCAGCCCATCTAGCGAGCGTGATGAGCAGTTCTTC
TRBV4-1	TRBJ1-2	.	.	CASSQEPLGRNYGYTF	TGCGCCAGCAGCCAAGAACCTTTGGGACGCAACTATGGCTACACCTTC
TRBV2	TRBJ2-7	.	TRBD1	CASSVGTVAF	TGTGCCAGCAGTGTCGGGACAGTGGCCTTC
TRBV18	TRBJ2-1	few	.	CASSPRPGEGNEQFF	TGTGCCAGCTCACCACGGCCGGGAGAAGGCAATGAGCAGTTCTTC
TRBV4-1	TRBJ2-2	.	.	CASSQLDLVATGELFF	TGCGCCAGCAGCCAATTAGACCTCGTAGCCACCGGGGAGCTGTTTTTT
TRBV20-1	TRBJ1-4	.	.	CSASYRTNEKLFF	TGCAGTGCTAGTTACAGAACTAATGAAAAACTGTTTTTT
TRBV12-3/TRBV12-4	TRBJ2-1	.	TRBD1	CASSFSTGHEQFF	TGTGCCAGCAGTTTCTCGACAGGGCATGAGCAGTTCTTC
TRBV10-1	TRBJ1-5	.	TRBD1	CASSVIPGGESNQPQHF	TGCGCCAGCAGTGTCATTCCAGGGGGGGAGAGCAATCAGCCCCAGCATTTT
TRBV20-1	TRBJ2-5	.	.	CSASLGGLASQETQYF	TGCAGTGCTAGTCTTGGAGGGCTAGCGAGCCAAGAGACCCAGTACTTC
TRBV15	TRBJ2-7	.	TRBD1	CATSTGTTGEPKEQYF	TGTGCCACCAGCACAGGGACGACAGGGGAGCCAAAAGAGCAGTACTTC
TRBV5-8	TRBJ1-1	.	.	CASSLAAGSTNTEAFF	TGTGCCAGCAGCTTGGCTGCAGGGAGTACGAACACTGAAGCTTTCTTT
TRBV19	TRBJ2-3	.	.	CASSLRDTQYF	TGTGCCAGTAGCCTACGGGATACGCAGTATTTT
TRBV7-6	TRBJ2-2	once	TRBD1	CASSSPTGGATGELFF	TGTGCCAGCAGCTCCCCGACAGGGGGAGCCACCGGGGAGCTGTTTTTT
TRBV19	TRBJ2-1	.	.	CASSRSAYNEQFF	TGTGCCAGTAGTAGGTCGGCCTACAATGAGCAGTTCTTC
TRBV3-1/TRBV3-2	TRBJ1-6	.	TRBD1	CASSQTGRNSPLHF	TGTGCCAGCAGCCAGACAGGGAGGAATTCACCCCTCCACTTT
TRBV6-2/TRBV6-3	TRBJ2-7	.	.	CASSYRDTYEQYF	TGTGCCAGCAGTTACCGGGACACCTACGAGCAGTACTTC
TRBV10-3	TRBJ1-4	once	TRBD1	CAISEGGDRVRLFF	TGTGCCATCAGTGAGGGGGGGGACAGGGTTCGTCTGTTTTTT
TRBV19	TRBJ2-2	.	TRBD2	CASSRTSGSRGELFF	TGTGCCAGTAGTCGGACTAGCGGGTCGCGCGGGGAGCTGTTTTTT
TRBV6-5	TRBJ1-5	.	.	CASSHRDQPQHF	TGTGCCAGCAGCCACAGGGACCAGCCCCAGCATTTT
TRBV30	TRBJ1-1	.	.	CAWTNPPGLNTEAFF	TGTGCCTGGACAAACCCTCCGGGTCTGAACACTGAAGCTTTCTTT
TRBV5-1	TRBJ1-1	.	TRBD1	CASSLAPGTDNTEAFF	TGCGCCAGCAGCTTGGCTCCCGGGACAGACAACACTGAAGCTTTCTTT
TRBV24-1	TRBJ2-1	once	.	CATSDTSGPPNEQFF	TGTGCCACCAGTGACACTAGTGGTCCTCCCAATGAGCAGTTCTTC
TRBV5-8	TRBJ1-3	once	.	CASSLLGTAGNTIYF	TGTGCCAGCAGCTTGCTGGGAACGGCCGGAAACACCATATATTTT
TRBV5-6	TRBJ2-7	.	.	CASSLAGGRAYEQYF	TGTGCCAGCAGCTTGGCCGGGGGCAGGGCTTACGAGCAGTACTTC
TRBV5-1	TRBJ1-4	few	TRBD1	CASSLGGQGREKLFF	TGCGCCAGCAGCTTGGGCGGACAGGGAAGAGAAAAACTGTTTTTT
TRBV27	TRBJ1-5	.	TRBD1	CASSLRDRGEPQHF	TGTGCCAGCAGTCTTCGGGACAGGGGGGAGCCCCAGCATTTT
TRBV2	TRBJ1-1	once	.	CASSGQVEAFF	TGTGCCAGCAGTGGACAGGTTGAAGCTTTCTTT
TRBV28	TRBJ1-6	few	.	CASRAALTNSPLHF	TGTGCCAGCAGGGCCGCTTTGACCAATTCACCCCTCCACTTT
TRBV3-1/TRBV3-2	TRBJ1-5	.	.	CASSQGSGWNQPQHF	TGTGCCAGCAGCCAAGGCTCAGGGTGGAATCAGCCCCAGCATTTT
TRBV7-6	TRBJ2-5	.	.	CASSPLVRGQETQYF	TGTGCCAGCAGCCCACTAGTTAGGGGGCAAGAGACCCAGTACTTC
TRBV19	TRBJ2-2	.	.	CASSDRNREHGELFF	TGTGCCAGTAGTGACCGTAACAGGGAGCACGGGGAGCTGTTTTTT
TRBV14	TRBJ2-5	.	.	CASSQASGVQTQYF	TGTGCCAGCAGCCAAGCTTCAGGGGTGCAGACCCAGTACTTC
TRBV29-1	TRBJ2-3	.	TRBD1	CSVEGGTVRKTDTQYF	TGCAGCGTTGAAGGGGGGACAGTAAGAAAGACAGATACGCAGTATTTT
TRBV7-2	TRBJ2-5	few	TRBD2	CASSIAGRVETQYF	TGTGCCAGCAGTATAGCGGGCAGGGTAGAGACCCAGTACTTC
TRBV7-2	TRBJ1-5	.	TRBD1	CASSLRGGHSNQPQHF	TGTGCCAGCAGCCTCCGAGGGGGCCATAGCAATCAGCCCCAGCATTTT
TRBV2	TRBJ2-3	.	.	CASRGGGSTDTQYF	TGTGCCAGCAGGGGGGGTGGTAGCACAGATACGCAGTATTTT
TRBV2	TRBJ1-4	.	TRBD1	CASTPGQGVEKLFF	TGTGCCAGCACTCCGGGACAGGGAGTAGAAAAACTGTTTTTT
TRBV11-3	TRBJ1-4	.	.	CASSPRNEKLFF	TGTGCCAGCAGCCCAAGAAATGAAAAACTGTTTTTT
TRBV5-1	TRBJ2-7	few	.	CASSSAGGTYEQYF	TGCGCCAGCAGCTCGGCCGGTGGCACCTACGAGCAGTACTTC
TRBV7-9	TRBJ1-1	.	TRBD1	CASSQGQGHTEAFF	TGTGCCAGCAGCCAGGGACAGGGGCACACTGAAGCTTTCTTT
TRBV9	TRBJ1-4	.	.	CASSVGGAGANEKLFF	TGTGCCAGCAGCGTAGGAGGGGCAGGGGCTAATGAAAAACTGTTTTTT
TRBV20-1	TRBJ2-2	few	.	CSASRTGTGELFF	TGCAGTGCGAGTCGTACAGGAACCGGGGAGCTGTTTTTT
TRBV28	TRBJ1-1	.	TRBD1	CASSTKWTGTNTEAFF	TGTGCCAGCAGTACAAAATGGACAGGGACAAACACTGAAGCTTTCTTT
TRBV5-1	TRBJ1-1	.	.	CASSLAQPGRGTEAFF	TGCGCCAGCAGCTTGGCCCAACCCGGACGGGGCACTGAAGCTTTCTTT
TRBV11-2	TRBJ1-2	.	TRBD1	CASSLDAGTGPYGYTF	TGTGCCAGCAGCTTAGATGCCGGGACAGGGCCCTATGGCTACACCTTC
TRBV5-1	TRBJ2-2	few	TRBD1	CASSLRGQGSTGELFF	TGCGCCAGCAGCCTACGGGGACAGGGTAGCACCGGGGAGCTGTTTTTT
TRBV7-2	TRBJ1-2	.	TRBD1	CASSPGQGHYGYTF	TGTGCCAGCAGCCCCGGACAGGGCCACTATGGCTACACCTTC